The 7 T cell receptor beta chains below were found in one sample sequenced in a study of post-analysis software for immune sequencing data. Study results and limitations: Included in a set of roughly 5 TRBV segments more frequent in patients than controls were TRBV5-6, TRBV5-1 and TRBV20-1.

The TCR beta cDNA libraries contained unique molecular identifiers. TCRdb fed the PCR reads into MiXCR, producing one record per CDR3 protein. The repertoire consists of about 430,000 distinct CDR3 sequences, with 30% to 40% occurring once and the leading ten covering about 8%. For these TCRs, the target antigens are not known. Sequencing used blood. The receptors were gathered from a girl aged 2 to 10 with multiple sclerosis.

This clonotype was seen only a few times. V is TRBV5-1 and J is TRBJ1-2, with TRBD1 identical over 7 bases. The CDR3 totals 13 residues. J lost 4 bases, V lost 4 bases, and 4 bases had no gene match. The germline V gene has CDR1 SGHRS and CDR2 YFSETQ. The CDR3 coding sequence is TGCGCCAGCAGCGCCGGACAGGCCTATGGCTACACCTTC. Residues: CASSAGQAYGYTF.

The rearrangement joins TRBV28 to TRBJ2-1; 7 bases line up with TRBD2. CDR1 and CDR2 from the germline V gene are MDHEN and SYDVKM. Trimming cost V 5 bases and J 10 bases; bases outside gene matches: 5. The CDR3 length is 12 residues. DNA of the CDR3: TGTGCCAGCAGTCTAGCGGAGCCCGAGCAGTTCTTC. Its protein is CASSLAEPEQFF.

In its sample, this clonotype was seen a few times. This chain connects TRBV7-2 to TRBJ2-7, with TRBD2 as a possible D gene (5 bases). Trimming removed 3 bases from V and 2 bases from J, with 11 bases in between. The CDR3 is 14 residues long. Per germline, CDR1 SGHTA and CDR2 FQGNSA. The CDR3 is CASSFFPGTYEQYF. The DNA of the CDR3 is TGTGCCAGCAGCTTTTTTCCCGGGACCTACGAGCAGTACTTC.

This clonotype was seen only a few times. The chain is built from TRBV27 and TRBJ2-6; D is unresolved. Trimming left V 1 base short and J 2 bases short, with 12 bases between. CDR1 is MNHEY, CDR2 SMNVEV, per germline (reference sequence). The CDR3 contains 17 residues. CDR3 sequence: CASSLWAAVAGANVLTF. In DNA form, the CDR3 reads TGTGCCAGCAGTTTATGGGCGGCAGTCGCTGGGGCCAACGTCCTGACTTTC.

This clonotype was counted many times. The V and J genes are TRBV20-1 and TRBJ2-3, with D possibly TRBD2 on 5 matching bases. This CDR3 contains 13 residues. The ends were cut back, 8 bases at V and 2 bases at J, with 14 bases in the middle. Germline V gene sequence: CDR1 DFQATT, CDR2 SNEGSKA (reference sequence). For the CDR3, the DNA is TGCAGTACAATAGCGAGACTCACAGATACGCAGTATTTT. Its protein is CSTIARLTDTQYF.

The chain joins TRBV7-3 to TRBJ1-1, with 11 bases that match TRBD1. The CDR3 runs 12 residues. V dropped 5 bases and J dropped 7; count of bases not matched to a gene: 0. From germline, CDR1 is SGHTA and CDR2 FQGTGA. The CDR3 DNA sequence: TGTGCCAGCAGCGGGACAGGGGGTGAAGCTTTCTTT. It encodes CASSGTGGEAFF. The full variable domain, rest sourced from reference TRBV7-3 and TRBJ1-1, is GAGVSQTPSNKVTEKGKYVELRCDPISGHTALYWYRQSLGQGPEFLIYFQGTGAADDSGLPNDRFFAVRPEGSVSTLKIQRTERGDSAVYLCASSGTGGEAFFGQGTRLTVV.

The chain couples TRBV20-1 to TRBJ2-1; D may be TRBD2 (6 bases). V dropped 5 bases and J dropped 0 bases, with 17 bases sitting between them. The CDR3 totals 16 residues. Germline V gives CDR1 DFQATT, CDR2 SNEGSKA (reference sequence). The CDR3 DNA reads TGCAGTGCTGGTCCCCGGGGGAGGAGCTCCTACAATGAGCAGTTCTTC. It encodes CSAGPRGRSSYNEQFF.